One sample yielded the 22 T cell receptor beta chains listed below, sequenced in a study of PD-1 blockade in classical Hodgkin lymphoma. Sequenced by immunoSEQ multiplex PCR; TCRdb stores in-frame clones only, minus some. In the table there are some 13,000 clones, around 90% of which are singletons. Exposure to brentuximab vedotin varied, and each patient had relapsed following autologous stem cell transplantation. Here the sequenced sample was peripheral blood mononuclear cells (PBMCs), taken at baseline. The receptors derive from a human donor with classical Hodgkin lymphoma.

The gene calls are TRBV2 and TRBJ2-2; no firm D call. Trimming stripped 7 bases from V and 3 bases from J, with 12 bases between. This CDR3 has 14 amino acids. From germline, CDR1 is SNHLY and CDR2 FYNNEI. CDR3 in DNA: TGTGCCAGCATCCCCGCCCCCCACACCGGGGAGCTGTTTTTT. This encodes CASIPAPHTGELFF.

V gene TRBV18 combines with J gene TRBJ1-6; TRBD1 matches 11 bases. After removal of 3 bases from V and 9 bases from J, the junction contained 7 bases not matched to a gene. The germline gives CDR1 KGHSH, CDR2 LQKENI. The CDR3 is 16 residues long. CDR3 sequence reads: CASSPPGQGVGSPLHF. The CDR3 coding sequence is TGTGCCAGCTCACCCCCGGGACAGGGGGTTGGTTCACCCCTCCACTTT. Full variable domain (outside the CDR3, taken from reference TRBV18 and TRBJ1-6): NAGVMQNPRHLVRRRGQEARLRCSPMKGHSHVYWYRQLPEEGLKFMVYLQKENIIDESGMPKERFSAEFPKEGPSILRIQQVVRGDSAAYFCASSPPGQGVGSPLHFGNGTRLTVT.

The chain joins TRBV2 to TRBJ1-2; D is undetermined. Trimming shortened V by 1 base and J by 0 bases, and 9 bases separated the two germline ends. This CDR3 is 15 amino acids long. CDR1 and CDR2 from the germline V gene are SNHLY and FYNNEI. The CDR3 reads CASSEVRFTNYGYTF. In nucleotides, the CDR3 is TGTGCCAGCAGTGAAGTCAGATTTACTAACTATGGCTACACCTTC.

J is TRBJ2-1 and V is TRBV7-2; 7 nucleotides match TRBD1. CDR3 size: 15 residues. Per germline, CDR1 SGHTA and CDR2 FQGNSA. V shed 5 bases and J 1 base; nucleotides not matched to a gene: 5. This CDR3 reads CASSTTGNSYNEQFF. CDR3 in DNA: TGTGCCAGCAGCACGACAGGGAATTCCTACAATGAGCAGTTCTTC.

The V call is TRBV10-2, the J call TRBJ1-4, with a weak D call TRBD1 (5 bases). V was shortened by 4 bases and J by 7 bases, with 10 bases between the two germline ends. The V gene's germline CDR1 is WSHSY and CDR2 SAAADI. The CDR3 has 13 amino acids. The CDR3 DNA reads as TGCGCCAGCAGTGTAGGGACCCCTGAAAAACTGTTTTTT. Translation gives CASSVGTPEKLFF.

V gene TRBV6-4 combines with J gene TRBJ2-2; D uncertain. CDR3 length: 16 residues. CDR1 MRHNA and CDR2 SNTAGT come from the germline V gene. Trimming stripped 0 bases from V and 2 bases from J, with 10 bases between. The CDR3 region has the DNA TGTGCCAGCAGTGACTCATTAGGCAGTAACACCGGGGAGCTGTTTTTT. It encodes CASSDSLGSNTGELFF.

The chain links TRBV7-8 to TRBJ2-5, with 9 bases lining up with TRBD1. Trimming cost V 1 base and J 5 bases; bases outside gene matches: 8. This CDR3 contains 16 residues. Germline V gene data show CDR1 as SGHVS and CDR2 as FQNEAQ. CDR3 bases: TGTGCCAGCAGCTTAGTACAGGGGGCATCTGGGGAGACCCAGTACTTC. This gives the protein CASSLVQGASGETQYF.

The genes are TRBV11-1 and TRBJ2-5; 12 bases align to TRBD2. J lost 5 bases, V lost 5 bases, and 3 bases had no gene match. The CDR3 consists of 14 residues. Looked up from germline, CDR1 is SGHAT and CDR2 is FQDESV (reference sequence). CDR3 region: CASSRTSGIETQYF. In DNA form, the CDR3 reads TGTGCCAGCAGCCGGACTAGCGGGATTGAGACCCAGTACTTC. The full variable domain, in which reference TRBV11-1 and TRBJ2-5 provide the parts outside the CDR3, is EAEVAQSPRYKITEKSQAVAFWCDPISGHATLYWYRQILGQGPELLVQFQDESVVDDSQLPKDRFSAERLKGVDSTLKIQPAELGDSAMYLCASSRTSGIETQYFGPGTRLLVL.

The chain employs TRBV2 and TRBJ1-6; the match to TRBD1 covers 9 bases. CDR3 length: 13 residues. V shed 9 bases, J shed 7 bases, and the junction held 4 bases outside the gene matches. CDR1 is SNHLY, CDR2 FYNNEI, per germline. The CDR3 sequence: CASRQGENSPLHF. The DNA of the CDR3 is TGTGCCAGTCGACAGGGGGAAAATTCACCCCTCCACTTT.

This clone was seen a single time. V is TRBV28 and J is TRBJ2-2, with D perhaps matching TRBD1 (6 bases). Looked up from germline, CDR1 is MDHEN and CDR2 is SYDVKM. CDR3 length: 15 amino acids. V lost 3 bases, J lost 5 bases, and 13 bases lay in between. The CDR3 is CASSFRDTYTGELFF. In nucleotides, the CDR3 is TGTGCCAGCAGTTTCCGGGACACATATACCGGGGAGCTGTTTTTT.

The V gene is TRBV28, the J gene TRBJ2-1; 7 nucleotides match TRBD1. Germline trimming cut 5 bases from V and 6 bases from J; bases unmatched to any gene: 10. CDR1 and CDR2 from the germline V gene are MDHEN and SYDVKM. The length of the CDR3 is 15 residues. CDR3 sequence: CASSLGQSLGNEQFF. The CDR3, as DNA: TGTGCCAGCAGTCTGGGACAGTCCCTTGGCAATGAGCAGTTCTTC.

The V and J genes are TRBV15 and TRBJ2-7; D tentatively reads TRBD1 or TRBD2 (5 bases each). The CDR3 length is 13 residues. CDR1 LNHNV and CDR2 YYDKDF come from the germline V gene (reference sequence). V was shortened by 11 bases and J by 3 bases, with 17 bases between the two germline ends. The CDR3 region is CAASRDLSYEQYF. CDR3 nucleotide sequence: TGTGCCGCATCCCGGGACCTAAGCTACGAGCAGTACTTC.

This chain joins TRBV5-4 and TRBJ1-2; perhaps TRBD1 as D (5 bases). The germline V gene has CDR1 SGHNT and CDR2 YYREEE (reference sequence). V was clipped by 1 base and J by 8 bases, with 9 bases between them. This CDR3 region has 12 residues. The chain's CDR3 is CASSLNWGGYTF. The CDR3 nucleotides read TGTGCCAGCAGCTTGAACTGGGGGGGCTACACCTTC.

V usage is TRBV19 and J usage is TRBJ2-5; D is unclear. In germline, CDR1 is LNHDA, CDR2 SQIVND (reference sequence). This CDR3 is 15 amino acids long. The V gene lost 6 bases and the J gene lost 5 bases, with 19 bases spanning the gap. In DNA, the CDR3 is TGTGCCAGTAGAGAAGGACCCGGTGAATGGGAGACCCAGTACTTC. Translation gives CASREGPGEWETQYF. Supplemented by reference TRBV19 and TRBJ2-5, the full variable domain reads DGGITQSPKYLFRKEGQNVTLSCEQNLNHDAMYWYRQDPGQGLRLIYYSQIVNDFQKGDIAEGYSVSREKKESFPLTVTSAQKNPTAFYLCASREGPGEWETQYFGPGTRLLVL.

On this clone: A read error may produce the germline difference seen at one junction end. J is TRBJ1-6 and V is TRBV6-5; unclear D gene. Germline CDR1 MNHEY, CDR2 SVGAGI. The CDR3 spans 16 residues. CDR3 in DNA: TGTGCCGGCAGTTACAGAGTCCGTGTCCCCCATTCACCCCTCCACTTT. This translates into CAGSYRVRVPHSPLHF.

The chain couples TRBV6-6 to TRBJ2-5; D remains ambiguous. V was trimmed by 8 bases and J by 5 bases, leaving 9 bases between them. Germline lookup yields CDR1 MNHNY and CDR2 SVGAGI (reference sequence). The CDR3 length is 11 residues. The CDR3 reads CASHMGETQYF. DNA for the CDR3: TGTGCCAGCCACATGGGCGAGACCCAGTACTTC.

The rearrangement uses TRBV6-5 and TRBJ1-1; D gene uncertain. Trimming pared 2 bases from V and 1 base from J, leaving 14 bases between. CDR3 length equals 16 residues. CDR1 is MNHEY and CDR2 is SVGAGI in the germline V gene. CDR3 DNA: TGTGCCAGCAGTTACGGGCACCAGAGACCGAACACTGAAGCTTTCTTT. Translation gives CASSYGHQRPNTEAFF.

V is TRBV6-6 and J is TRBJ2-5; D may correspond to TRBD1 or TRBD2 (5 bases each). The germline V gene has CDR1 MNHNY and CDR2 SVGAGI (reference sequence). Trimming pared 8 bases from V and 4 bases from J, leaving 20 bases between. The CDR3 is 15 residues long. The chain's CDR3 is CASEGRLPQPETQYF. CDR3 bases: TGTGCCAGCGAGGGGAGACTCCCCCAGCCAGAGACCCAGTACTTC.

This chain uses TRBV14 with TRBJ1-2; TRBD1 might be the D (6 bases). The CDR3 has 16 residues. V was shortened by 4 bases and J by 5 bases, with 20 bases between the two germline ends. CDR1 is SGHDN and CDR2 is FVKESK in the germline V gene. The CDR3 spells CASSPNQGSLSYGYTF. In DNA, the CDR3 is TGTGCCAGCAGCCCTAATCAGGGGTCCCTTTCGTATGGCTACACCTTC.

By sample share, this clone is medium-sized. The V gene is TRBV7-7, the J gene TRBJ2-1; D is unresolved. Germline V gives CDR1 SSHAT, CDR2 FNYEAQ (reference sequence). V was cut by 5 bases and J by 1 base, with 12 bases left in between. The CDR3 is 15 residues long. The CDR3 DNA reads TGTGCCAGCAGCAACGGGCTGGCTTCCTACAATGAGCAGTTCTTC. Its protein product is CASSNGLASYNEQFF.

The chain links TRBV4-1 to TRBJ2-7, with D possibly being TRBD2 (6 bases). V lost 6 bases to trimming and J lost 5 bases, with 17 bases between them. Germline V gene lookup returns CDR1 MGHRA and CDR2 YSYEKL. The CDR3 extends over 14 amino acids. The CDR3 DNA is TGCGCCAGCAGACGGGGGATACTGGTTAACGAGCAGTACTTC. Its translation is CASRRGILVNEQYF.

The rearrangement joins TRBV7-9 to TRBJ1-5; D perhaps matches TRBD1 (5 bases). V dropped 6 bases and J dropped 2 bases, with 17 bases sitting between them. Germline V CDR1 and CDR2: SEHNR, FQNEAQ (reference sequence). The CDR3 spans 16 residues. The CDR3 spells CASSRLGEGGNQPQHF. The CDR3 DNA is TGTGCCAGCAGTCGTCTGGGGGAAGGTGGCAATCAGCCCCAGCATTTT.